The 12 T cell receptor beta chains below were found in one sample sequenced in a study of control samples from healthy donors and cancer patients. Profiling relied on immunoSEQ multiplex PCR, and the TCRdb table lists in-frame clones only, not all of them. The table has approximately 66,000 clones, around 91% seen once. Material: PBMCs. The receptors shown here come from a man aged 60 to 75 with colorectal cancer.

V usage is TRBV30 and J usage is TRBJ2-7; D is unclear. The CDR3 runs 12 residues. V was trimmed by 2 bases and J by 3 bases, leaving 8 bases between them. Germline V gene data show CDR1 as GTSNPN and CDR2 as SVGIG (reference sequence). The CDR3 protein is CAWSTLYYEQYF. The DNA of the CDR3 is TGTGCCTGGAGTACCCTTTACTACGAGCAGTACTTC.

The rearrangement uses TRBV9 and TRBJ2-1; the match to TRBD1 covers 9 bases. Unmatched junction bases numbered 18, after V lost 4 bases and J lost 4 bases. Germline loops: CDR1 SGDLS, CDR2 YYNGEE. This CDR3 has 19 amino acids. Here the CDR3 reads CASSPEGQGGLAPYNEQFF. CDR3 bases: TGTGCCAGCAGCCCCGAGGGACAGGGTGGGTTAGCCCCGTACAATGAGCAGTTCTTC.

The rearrangement uses TRBV30 and TRBJ2-5, with unresolved D. The V gene lost 2 bases and the J gene lost 1 base, with 2 bases spanning the gap. The germline V gene has CDR1 GTSNPN and CDR2 SVGIG (reference sequence). This CDR3 region has 11 residues. Written as DNA, the CDR3 is TGTGCCTGGAGTATCCAAGAGACCCAGTACTTC. Its translation is CAWSIQETQYF. The variable domain in full, with the rest retrieved from reference TRBV30 and TRBJ2-5, is SQTIHQWPATLVQPVGSPLSLECTVEGTSNPNLYWYRQAAGRGLQLLFYSVGIGQISSEVPQNLSASRPQDRQFILSSKKLLLSDSGFYLCAWSIQETQYFGPGTRLLVL.

V usage is TRBV19 and J usage is TRBJ1-2; possible D gene TRBD1, 5 bases. The CDR3 consists of 13 residues. CDR1 LNHDA and CDR2 SQIVND come from the germline V gene (reference sequence). V was cut by 5 bases and J by 1 base, with 8 bases left in between. CDR3 protein: CASSVTVNYGYTF. The CDR3 DNA follows: TGTGCCAGTAGTGTGACAGTTAACTATGGCTACACCTTC.

This sequence joins TRBV11-2 and TRBJ2-7; perhaps TRBD2 as D (5 bases). The V gene lost 5 bases and the J gene lost 0 bases, with 14 bases spanning the gap. Germline CDR1 reads SGHAT; CDR2 reads FQNNGV. The CDR3 has 15 residues. The CDR3 DNA sequence: TGTGCCAGCAGCCTATCAGCGGTGCGCTCCTACGAGCAGTACTTC. It yields the protein CASSLSAVRSYEQYF.

As regards this clone: The junction differs from germline at one of its ends, possibly a read error. The V gene is TRBV28, the J gene TRBJ2-7; perhaps D is TRBD1 or TRBD2 (5 bases each). CDR3 length: 11 amino acids. The germline gives CDR1 MDHEN, CDR2 SYDVKM. CDR3 sequence: CASTWGNSLSF. CDR3 sequence (DNA): TGTGCCAGCACATGGGGGAATTCATTGTCCTTC.

The gene calls are TRBV28 and TRBJ1-4; D is ambiguous. This CDR3 contains 16 residues. Germline CDR1 is MDHEN and CDR2 is SYDVKM. V was cut by 5 bases and J by 3 bases, with 16 bases left in between. CDR3 nucleotides: TGTGCCAGCAGTCTCTGGTCCTTGCGGGCTAATGAAAAACTGTTTTTT. Its translation: CASSLWSLRANEKLFF.

V usage is TRBV18 and J usage is TRBJ2-7; 8 bases agree with TRBD1. V gave up 3 bases and J gave up 6 bases; unmatched junction bases: 10. Germline V gene data show CDR1 as KGHSH and CDR2 as LQKENI. This CDR3 region has 15 residues. CDR3 in amino acids: CASSPPGQGGVEQYF. The CDR3 region has the DNA TGTGCCAGCTCACCTCCTGGACAGGGAGGAGTCGAGCAGTACTTC.

This clone came up a few times. The chain links TRBV5-4 to TRBJ1-2; TRBD1 is a possible D gene (5 bases). Germline values: CDR1 SGHNT, CDR2 YYREEE (reference sequence). V lost 3 bases and J lost 5, with 11 bases in between. This CDR3 is 13 amino acids long. The CDR3 nucleotides are TGTGCCAGCAGCTCTGGGACGGCTTATGGCTACACCTTC. This translates into CASSSGTAYGYTF.

The rearrangement uses TRBV9 and TRBJ2-7; TRBD1 matches 8 bases. Germline CDR1 and CDR2: SGDLS and YYNGEE. J gave up 4 bases and V 0 bases, and 6 bases lay outside the gene matches. This CDR3 spans 15 amino acids. CDR3 DNA sequence: TGTGCCAGCAGCGTAGCCCAGGGGGCAGCGTACGAGCAGTACTTC. Translation: CASSVAQGAAYEQYF.

There are a few counts of this clone. This chain uses TRBV13 with TRBJ1-4, with 7 bases aligning to TRBD1. V shed 5 bases and J 10 bases; nucleotides not matched to a gene: 4. Germline values: CDR1 PRHDT, CDR2 FYEKMQ (reference sequence). The CDR3 is made up of 12 amino acids. The CDR3 DNA follows: TGTGCCAGCAGCCTACGACAGGGAAAACTGTTTTTT. It is translated as CASSLRQGKLFF.

This chain links TRBV6-4 with TRBJ1-5; no definite D call. The CDR3 covers 15 residues. Trimming left V 2 bases short and J 6 bases short, with 14 bases between. From germline, CDR1 is MRHNA and CDR2 SNTAGT. This chain's CDR3 is CASSDPAGPCQPQHF. CDR3 bases: TGTGCCAGCAGTGACCCCGCGGGCCCTTGTCAGCCCCAGCATTTT.